This is a list of T cell receptor beta chains from one sample in a study of T cell changes during pregnancy in multiple sclerosis. TCRdb's table, derived via immunoSEQ multiplex PCR, lists solely in-frame clones and lacks some. The table has roughly 80,000 clones, about 90% seen once. This sample comprised peripheral blood, obtained before pregnancy. The origin of the receptors is a female donor with multiple sclerosis, enrolled in a pregnancy study. Each CDR3 is given with its conserved first and last residue. D genes are given only for firm matches. Size is stated for part of the rows, as once, few or many counts, or as a class when the clone is expanded.

v_call	d_call	clone_size	j_call	cdr3_nt	cdr3_aa
TRBV14	TRBD1	once	TRBJ2-1	TGTGCCAGCAGCCCCAGGGCCGGGGACAGGTACAATGAGCAGTTCTTC	CASSPRAGDRYNEQFF
TRBV6-5	.	.	TRBJ1-3	TGTGCCAGCAGTCTTACAGGGAGCTCTGGAAACACCATATATTTT	CASSLTGSSGNTIYF
TRBV7-8	.	.	TRBJ2-7	TGTGCCAGCAGCTTAGCTATTCGGTACGAGCAGTACTTC	CASSLAIRYEQYF
TRBV2	TRBD1	.	TRBJ2-1	TGTGCCAGCGGACAGGGGGGGGGTGAGCAGTTCTTC	CASGQGGGEQFF
TRBV20-1	.	once	TRBJ1-4	TGCAGTGCTTTAAATGAAAAACTGTTTTTT	CSALNEKLFF
TRBV6-6	.	.	TRBJ2-5	TGTGCCAGCGGTTTCGGGACTTCCGAAGAGACCCAGTACTTC	CASGFGTSEETQYF
TRBV5-4	.	once	TRBJ2-2	TGTGCCAGCAGCTCAGGGAACACCGGGGAGCTGTTTTTT	CASSSGNTGELFF
TRBV11-1	.	.	TRBJ1-3	TGTGCCAGCACGCCGGGGAACTCTGGAAACACCATATATTTT	CASTPGNSGNTIYF
TRBV7-2	TRBD1	.	TRBJ2-7	TGTGCCAGCAGCTTCGCCGGGACAGCCTACGAGCAGTACTTC	CASSFAGTAYEQYF
TRBV2	TRBD2	.	TRBJ2-7	TGTGCCAGCAGAGACCGACTAGCGGAAAACTTTTACGAGCAGTACTTC	CASRDRLAENFYEQYF
TRBV28	.	.	TRBJ2-1	TGTGCCAGCAGTCGTCAGGGTTACAATGAGCAGTTCTTC	CASSRQGYNEQFF
TRBV5-6	.	.	TRBJ2-1	TGTGCCAGCAGCTCTGAGCTGAGCTCCTACAATGAGCAGTTCTTC	CASSSELSSYNEQFF
TRBV19	.	.	TRBJ1-5	TGTGCCACAAGACAGGTGATTAGCAATCAGCCCCAGCATTTT	CATRQVISNQPQHF
TRBV11-2	.	.	TRBJ1-2	TGTGCCAGCAGCTTAGCTCCGACGGGGAACTATGGCTACACCTTC	CASSLAPTGNYGYTF
TRBV21-1	.	.	TRBJ1-4	TGTGCCAGCAGCACAAAAAAGACAGGGGGAAGAGAAAAACTGTTTTTT	CASSTKKTGGREKLFF
TRBV28	.	.	TRBJ1-2	TGTGCCAGCAGTTTACCCTCCAGGGTCTATGGCTACACCTTC	CASSLPSRVYGYTF
TRBV28	TRBD2	.	TRBJ2-1	TGTGCCAGCAGTAGATCGGGACTAGGGTACAATGAGCAGTTCTTC	CASSRSGLGYNEQFF
TRBV19	TRBD2	.	TRBJ2-1	TGTGCCAGTAGCGGGACTAGCCGTATCTATGAGCAGTTCTTC	CASSGTSRIYEQFF
TRBV5-1	.	.	TRBJ2-1	TGCGCCAGCAGCTTTACTGGGCAGACCTACAATGAGCAGTTCTTC	CASSFTGQTYNEQFF
TRBV5-1	TRBD2	.	TRBJ2-2	TGCGCCAGCAGCGGAGGACTAGCGGGGTCAAACACCGGGGAGCTGTTTTTT	CASSGGLAGSNTGELFF
TRBV2	TRBD1	.	TRBJ1-5	TGTGCCAGCGGGTCGCAGGGGGATCAGCCCCAGCATTTT	CASGSQGDQPQHF
TRBV5-1	TRBD2	.	TRBJ2-1	TGCGCCAGCAGCCCTACTAGCGGGAGATTCGATGAGCAGTTCTTC	CASSPTSGRFDEQFF
TRBV11-3	.	.	TRBJ2-1	TGTGCCAGCAGCTTAGATCCCCCAGACAATGAGCAGTTCTTC	CASSLDPPDNEQFF
TRBV7-2	TRBD2	once	TRBJ2-1	TGTGCCAGCAGCTTAGAAGCGGGAATCTCCTACAATGAGCAGTTCTTC	CASSLEAGISYNEQFF
TRBV28	.	.	TRBJ2-3	TGTGCCAGCAGTTTATCCCAGGGTGCAGATACGCAGTATTTT	CASSLSQGADTQYF
TRBV28	.	.	TRBJ2-7	TGTGCCAGCAGTCCCCGCTTTGCGGCCTACGAGCAGTACTTC	CASSPRFAAYEQYF
TRBV7-8	TRBD1	.	TRBJ2-7	TGTGCCAGCAGCCTCTACATCGGGGGACAGGGACCCTTTGGCGAGCAGTACTTC	CASSLYIGGQGPFGEQYF
TRBV7-3	TRBD1	.	TRBJ1-1	TGTGCCAGCAGCTTAACGGGACAGGGTGAAGCTTTCTTT	CASSLTGQGEAFF
TRBV7-9	.	.	TRBJ2-3	TGTGCCAGCAGCTTAGCCGGGACAACTACAGATACGCAGTATTTT	CASSLAGTTTDTQYF
TRBV5-1	TRBD2	.	TRBJ2-7	TGCGCCAGCAGCGTCATGACTAGCGGGAGTATGACGGCCTACGAGCAGTACTTC	CASSVMTSGSMTAYEQYF
TRBV14	TRBD2	.	TRBJ2-3	TGTGCCAGCAGCACCGGGGGAGGGTGGACAGATACGCAGTATTTT	CASSTGGGWTDTQYF
TRBV7-9	.	.	TRBJ1-2	TGTGCCAGCAGCCTAGTCTCTGGGCAGGACTATGGCTACACCTTC	CASSLVSGQDYGYTF
TRBV9	.	.	TRBJ2-7	TGTGCCAGCAGCGACGGGATTGGCGAGCAGTACTTC	CASSDGIGEQYF
TRBV28	TRBD2	.	TRBJ2-7	TGTGCCAGCAGCCCACCCGGGGGGGTCTACGAGCAGTACTTC	CASSPPGGVYEQYF
TRBV4-3	.	once	TRBJ2-7	TGCGCCAGCAGCCAAGACGGGTCCTACGAGCAGTACTTC	CASSQDGSYEQYF
TRBV6-6	TRBD1	few	TRBJ2-2	TGTGCCAGCAGGGACAGGGGCAGTGGCGGGGAGCTGTTTTTT	CASRDRGSGGELFF
TRBV11-2	.	.	TRBJ2-1	TGTGCCAGCAGCTCTCTAGCTGGGTACAATGAGCAGTTCTTC	CASSSLAGYNEQFF
TRBV19	.	.	TRBJ1-5	TGTGCCAGTAGTATGGTACACAGGTCTAATCAGCCCCAGCATTTT	CASSMVHRSNQPQHF
TRBV30	.	.	TRBJ1-2	TGTGCCTGGAGTGCACCCGCGTGGGGGAGGTATGGCTACACCTTC	CAWSAPAWGRYGYTF
TRBV6-5	TRBD2	.	TRBJ2-1	TGTGCCAGCAGGGACCCTAGCGGGAGTTCAAACCGGCAGTTCTTC	CASRDPSGSSNRQFF
TRBV5-4	.	.	TRBJ2-1	TGTGCCAGCAGCTTGAGAGACAGATTCAATGAGCAGTTCTTC	CASSLRDRFNEQFF
TRBV29-1	TRBD1	.	TRBJ2-1	TGCAGCGTGGGGACAGGGAAGGGAAATGAGCAGTTCTTC	CSVGTGKGNEQFF